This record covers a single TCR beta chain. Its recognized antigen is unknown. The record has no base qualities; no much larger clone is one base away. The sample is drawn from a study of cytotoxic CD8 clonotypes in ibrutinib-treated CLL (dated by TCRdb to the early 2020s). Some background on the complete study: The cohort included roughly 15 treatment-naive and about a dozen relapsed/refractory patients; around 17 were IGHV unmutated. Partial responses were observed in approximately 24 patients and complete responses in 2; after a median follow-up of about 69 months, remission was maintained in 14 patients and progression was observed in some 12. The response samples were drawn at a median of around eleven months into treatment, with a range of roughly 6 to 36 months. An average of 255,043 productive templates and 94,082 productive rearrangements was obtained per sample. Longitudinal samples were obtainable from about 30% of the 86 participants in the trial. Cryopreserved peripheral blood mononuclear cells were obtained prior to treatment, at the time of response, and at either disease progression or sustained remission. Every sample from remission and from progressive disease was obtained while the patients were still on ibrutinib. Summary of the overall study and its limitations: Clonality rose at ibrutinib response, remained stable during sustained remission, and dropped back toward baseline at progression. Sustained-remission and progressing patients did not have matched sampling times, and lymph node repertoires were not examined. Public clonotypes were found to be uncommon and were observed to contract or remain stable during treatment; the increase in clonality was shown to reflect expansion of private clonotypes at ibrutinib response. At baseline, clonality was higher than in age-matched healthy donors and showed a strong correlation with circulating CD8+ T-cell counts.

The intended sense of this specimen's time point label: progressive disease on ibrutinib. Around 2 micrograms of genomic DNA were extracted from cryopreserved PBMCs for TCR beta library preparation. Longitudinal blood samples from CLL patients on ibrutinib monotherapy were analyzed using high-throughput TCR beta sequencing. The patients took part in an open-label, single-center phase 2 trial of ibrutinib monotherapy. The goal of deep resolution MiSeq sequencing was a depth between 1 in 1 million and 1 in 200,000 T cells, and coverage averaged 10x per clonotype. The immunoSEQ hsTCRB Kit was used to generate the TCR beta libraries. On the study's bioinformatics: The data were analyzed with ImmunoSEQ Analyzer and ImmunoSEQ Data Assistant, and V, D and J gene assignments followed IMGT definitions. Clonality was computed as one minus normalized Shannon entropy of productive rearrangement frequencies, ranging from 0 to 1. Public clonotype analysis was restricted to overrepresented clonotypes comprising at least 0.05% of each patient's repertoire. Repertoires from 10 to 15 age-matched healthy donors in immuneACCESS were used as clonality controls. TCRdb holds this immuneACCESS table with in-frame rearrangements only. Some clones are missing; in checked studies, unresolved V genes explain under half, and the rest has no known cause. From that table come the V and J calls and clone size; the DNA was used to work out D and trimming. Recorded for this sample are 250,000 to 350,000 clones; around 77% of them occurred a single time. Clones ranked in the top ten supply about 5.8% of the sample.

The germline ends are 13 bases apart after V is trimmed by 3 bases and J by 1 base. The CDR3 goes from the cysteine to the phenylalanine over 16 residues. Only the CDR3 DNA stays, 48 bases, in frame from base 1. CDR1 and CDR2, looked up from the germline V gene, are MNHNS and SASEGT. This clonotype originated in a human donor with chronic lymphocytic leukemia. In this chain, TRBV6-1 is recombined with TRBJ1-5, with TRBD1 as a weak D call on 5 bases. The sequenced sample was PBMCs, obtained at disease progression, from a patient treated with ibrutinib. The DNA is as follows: TGTGCCAGCAGTGATGCGCGGGGGAGGAGCAATCAGCCCCAGCATTTT. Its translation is CASSDARGRSNQPQHF.